This TCR beta chain comes out of a study of blood T cell repertoires in COVID-19. About the research overall: Acute and convalescent COVID-19 samples came from the United States, Italy and Spain. PBMCs, B-cell-depleted T cells, or T cells provided the cDNA or gDNA that made up the material.

In the authors' workflow: Amplifying reference gene primers gave estimates of nucleated cell counts. Clones were read by immunoSEQ multiplex PCR, and TCRdb kept only the in-frame ones, dropping some. D and trimming were read from the DNA, whereas the V and J calls and clone size are those reported in that table. The data contain around 140,000 clones, around 80% of them seen just once; the ten biggest clones take up around 15%. The CDR3 sequence is 17 residues long. The junction had 8 bases not matched to a gene; V was cut back by 0 bases and J by 3 bases. Per the germline V gene, CDR1 is SGHRS and CDR2 is YFSETQ.

Sequences were obtained from peripheral blood. The J gene is TRBJ2-2, the V gene TRBV5-1; 7 positions agree with TRBD1. This TCR was recovered from a human donor with acute or convalescent COVID-19. The donor label of this sample is uncertain. CDR3 DNA sequence: TGCGCCAGCAGCTTGGTAGTAGGGGGCGCGGACACCGGGGAGCTGTTTTTT. Its translation is CASSLVVGGADTGELFF.